This T cell receptor beta chain was found in a study of spatial heterogeneity in lung cancer. Trimming removed 6 bases from V and 4 bases from J; junction bases left unmatched: 6. The CDR3 is 15 amino acids. Germline CDR1 reads LNHNV; CDR2 reads YYDKDF (reference sequence). Individually, TCR cDNA molecules were each labelled with a unique molecular identifier. From the 5' RACE reads, TCRdb called clonotypes with MiXCR, one entry per CDR3 protein. The sample shows fewer than 65,000 distinct CDR3 sequences, approximately 6% of them seen only once. The time point was: sample taken at primary tumor resection. Samples came from 65 to 75 TRACERx patients with untreated early-stage lung cancer. Unsorted samples of tumor, nontumor lung or frozen PBMC had their whole RNA sequenced. Study-wide results and caveats: Expanded tumor TCRs that were ubiquitous appeared in blood more at resection than follow-up.

This clonotype was found a few times. As yet, its antigen is unknown. Sequenced here: PBMCs, sampled at surgery. This TCR derives from a female donor with early-stage non-small cell lung cancer. V is TRBV15 and J is TRBJ2-2; 9 bases are a match to TRBD1. For the CDR3, the DNA is TGTGCCACCAGTCGGACAGGGGCGGGCACCGGGGAGCTGTTTTTT. This translates into CATSRTGAGTGELFF. The whole variable domain, remainder taken from reference TRBV15 and TRBJ2-2, is DAMVIQNPRYQVTQFGKPVTLSCSQTLNHNVMYWYQQKSSQAPKLLFHYYDKDFNNEADTPDNFQSRRPNTSFCFLDIRSPGLGDTAMYLCATSRTGAGTGELFFGEGSRLTVL.